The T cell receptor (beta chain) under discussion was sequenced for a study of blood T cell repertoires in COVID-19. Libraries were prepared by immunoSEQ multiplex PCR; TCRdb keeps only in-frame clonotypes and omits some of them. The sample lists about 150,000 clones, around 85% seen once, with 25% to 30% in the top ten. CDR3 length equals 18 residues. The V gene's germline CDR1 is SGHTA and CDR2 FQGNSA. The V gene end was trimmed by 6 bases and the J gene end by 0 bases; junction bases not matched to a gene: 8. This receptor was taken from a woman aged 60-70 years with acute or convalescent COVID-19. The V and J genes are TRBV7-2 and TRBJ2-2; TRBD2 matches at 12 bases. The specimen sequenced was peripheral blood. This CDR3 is CASSPTSGGAANTGELFF. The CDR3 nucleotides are TGTGCCAGCAGTCCGACTAGCGGGGGAGCGGCGAACACCGGGGAGCTGTTTTTT.